This TCR beta chain originates from a study of T cells in Graves' hyperthyroidism and ophthalmopathy. The PBMCs were sourced from fresh peripheral blood (more than 8.5 ml). Amplified regions were TCR beta CDR3 sequences from RNA transcripts. HTBI primers drove first-round RT-PCR of the TCR CDR3. TCRdb redid the calling of the multiplex PCR reads with MiXCR, one entry per CDR3 protein. The profile shows nearly 750,000 distinct CDR3 sequences, 35% of them singletons. This clonotype was seen at least ten times. Material for sequencing was blood. This clonotype was sampled from a woman in her forties with Graves' hyperthyroidism.

The CDR3 protein is CASSLEGGGSNQPQHF. The DNA for the CDR3 is TGTGCCAGCAGCTTGGAAGGCGGTGGTAGCAATCAGCCCCAGCATTTT. The rearrangement links TRBV5-6 to TRBJ1-5; D ambiguous. Germline V gene lookup returns CDR1 SGHDT and CDR2 YYEEEE. This CDR3 contains 16 residues. V was trimmed by 0 bases and J by 0 bases, leaving 10 bases between them.